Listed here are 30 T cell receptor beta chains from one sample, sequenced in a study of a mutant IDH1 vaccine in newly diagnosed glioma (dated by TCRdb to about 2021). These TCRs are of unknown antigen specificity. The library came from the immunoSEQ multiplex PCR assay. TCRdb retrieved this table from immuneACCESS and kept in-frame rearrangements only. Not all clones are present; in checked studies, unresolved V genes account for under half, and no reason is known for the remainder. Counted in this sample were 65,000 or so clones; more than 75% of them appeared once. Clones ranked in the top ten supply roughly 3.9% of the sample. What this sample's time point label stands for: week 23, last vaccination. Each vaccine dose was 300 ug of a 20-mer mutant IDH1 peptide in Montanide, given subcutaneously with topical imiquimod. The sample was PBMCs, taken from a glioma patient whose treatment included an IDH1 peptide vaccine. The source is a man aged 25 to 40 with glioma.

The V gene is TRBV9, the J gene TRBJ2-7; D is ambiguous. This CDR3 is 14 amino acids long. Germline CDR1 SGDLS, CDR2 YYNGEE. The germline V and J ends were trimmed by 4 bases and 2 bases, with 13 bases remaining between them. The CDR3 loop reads CASSPTVVAYEQYF. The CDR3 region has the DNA TGTGCCAGCAGCCCCACGGTTGTGGCCTACGAGCAGTACTTC. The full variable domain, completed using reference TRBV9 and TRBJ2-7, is DSGVTQTPKHLITATGQRVTLRCSPRSGDLSVYWYQQSLDQGLQFLIQYYNGEERAKGNILERFSAQQFPDLHSELNLSSLELGDSALYFCASSPTVVAYEQYFGPGTRLTVT.

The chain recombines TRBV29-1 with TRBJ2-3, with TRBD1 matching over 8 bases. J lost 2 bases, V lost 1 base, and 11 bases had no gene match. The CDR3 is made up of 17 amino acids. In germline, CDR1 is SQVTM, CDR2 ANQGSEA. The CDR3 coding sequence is TGCAGCGTTGAAGGGGTTCGCAGGGGGCAATCCACAGATACGCAGTATTTT. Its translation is CSVEGVRRGQSTDTQYF.

CDR3 residues: CASSLVGGQGAKEQYF. The DNA of the CDR3 is TGCGCCAGCAGCTTGGTTGGGGGACAGGGGGCGAAGGAGCAGTACTTC. This rearrangement joins TRBV5-1 to TRBJ2-7; 12 bases are a match to TRBD1. This CDR3 contains 16 residues. Losses at the gene ends were 0 bases for V and 7 bases for J; bases not matched to a gene: 8. Germline CDR1 SGHRS, CDR2 YFSETQ. Full variable domain (remainder filled in from reference TRBV5-1 and TRBJ2-7): KAGVTQTPRYLIKTRGQQVTLSCSPISGHRSVSWYQQTPGQGLQFLFEYFSETQRNKGNFPGRFSGRQFSNSRSEMNVSTLELGDSALYLCASSLVGGQGAKEQYFGPGTRLTVT.

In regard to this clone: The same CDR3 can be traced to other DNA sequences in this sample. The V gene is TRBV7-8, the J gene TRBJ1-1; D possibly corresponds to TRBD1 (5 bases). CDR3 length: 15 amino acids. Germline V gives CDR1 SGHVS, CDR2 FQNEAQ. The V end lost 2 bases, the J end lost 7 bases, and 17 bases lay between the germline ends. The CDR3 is CASSLRGQGSSEAFF. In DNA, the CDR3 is TGTGCCAGCAGCTTAAGAGGGCAGGGCAGCAGTGAAGCTTTCTTT.

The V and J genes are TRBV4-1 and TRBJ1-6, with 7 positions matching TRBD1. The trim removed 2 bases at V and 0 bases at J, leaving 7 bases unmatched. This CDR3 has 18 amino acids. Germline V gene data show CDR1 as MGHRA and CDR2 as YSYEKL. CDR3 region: CASSQRDSGSSYNSPLHF. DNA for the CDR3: TGCGCCAGCAGCCAAAGGGACAGCGGGAGCTCCTATAATTCACCCCTCCACTTT.

CDR3 bases: TGTGCCAGTAGTATAGTTGGGACTAGAGGGGTCAATGAGCAGTTCTTC. Its translation: CASSIVGTRGVNEQFF. The V and J genes are TRBV19 and TRBJ2-1, with 8 bases matching TRBD2. Per germline, CDR1 LNHDA and CDR2 SQIVND (reference sequence). V lost 1 base to trimming and J lost 6 bases; unmatched junction nucleotides: 8. The CDR3 is 16 amino acids.

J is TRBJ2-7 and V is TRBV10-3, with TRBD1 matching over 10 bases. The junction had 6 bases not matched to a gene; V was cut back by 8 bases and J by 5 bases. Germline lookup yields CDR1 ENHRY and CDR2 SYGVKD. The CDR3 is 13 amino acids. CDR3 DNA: TGTGCCATCGGAGGGGACAGGGGTCACGAGCAGTACTTC. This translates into CAIGGDRGHEQYF.

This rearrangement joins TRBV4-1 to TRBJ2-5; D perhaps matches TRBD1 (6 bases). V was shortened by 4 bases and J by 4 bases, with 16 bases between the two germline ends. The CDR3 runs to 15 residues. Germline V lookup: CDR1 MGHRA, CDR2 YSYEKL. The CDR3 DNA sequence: TGCGCCAGCAGCCCCTTGACACAGGGCCGAGAGACCCAGTACTTC. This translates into CASSPLTQGRETQYF.

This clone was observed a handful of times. CDR3 loop: CASSPAEGVNTEAFF. The CDR3 DNA follows: TGTGCCAGCAGCCCAGCGGAGGGGGTGAACACTGAAGCTTTCTTT. This chain uses TRBV7-9 with TRBJ1-1; D possibly corresponds to TRBD1 (6 bases). V lost 5 bases and J 0 bases, leaving 13 bases between the germline ends. CDR3 length: 15 amino acids. Germline CDR1 is SEHNR and CDR2 is FQNEAQ (reference sequence).

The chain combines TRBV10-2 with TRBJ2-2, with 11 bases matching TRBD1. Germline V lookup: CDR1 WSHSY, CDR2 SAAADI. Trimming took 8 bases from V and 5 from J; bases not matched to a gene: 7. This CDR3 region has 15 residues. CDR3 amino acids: CASSRTGGLTGELFF. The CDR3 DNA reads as TGCGCCAGCTCTCGGACAGGGGGCCTGACCGGGGAGCTGTTTTTT.

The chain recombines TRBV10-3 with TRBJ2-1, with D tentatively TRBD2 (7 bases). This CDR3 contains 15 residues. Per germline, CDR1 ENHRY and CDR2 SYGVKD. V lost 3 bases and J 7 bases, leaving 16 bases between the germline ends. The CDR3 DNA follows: TGTGCCATCAGTGATCCGGGGGGCGCGGATAATGAGCAGTTCTTC. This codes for CAISDPGGADNEQFF.

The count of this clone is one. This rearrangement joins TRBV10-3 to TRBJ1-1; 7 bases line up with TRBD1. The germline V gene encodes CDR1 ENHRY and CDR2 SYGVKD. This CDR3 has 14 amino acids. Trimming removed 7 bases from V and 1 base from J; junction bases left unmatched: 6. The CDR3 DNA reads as TGTGCCATCAATCTGGGACAGCCGAACACTGAAGCTTTCTTT. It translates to CAINLGQPNTEAFF.

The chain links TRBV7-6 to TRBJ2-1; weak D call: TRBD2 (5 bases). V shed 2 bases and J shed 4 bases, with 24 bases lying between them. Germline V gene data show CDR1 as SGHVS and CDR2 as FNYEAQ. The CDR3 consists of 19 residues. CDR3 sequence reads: CASSLTLGVRIWQYNEQFF. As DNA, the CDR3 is TGTGCCAGCAGCTTAACGCTGGGAGTACGAATATGGCAATACAATGAGCAGTTCTTC.

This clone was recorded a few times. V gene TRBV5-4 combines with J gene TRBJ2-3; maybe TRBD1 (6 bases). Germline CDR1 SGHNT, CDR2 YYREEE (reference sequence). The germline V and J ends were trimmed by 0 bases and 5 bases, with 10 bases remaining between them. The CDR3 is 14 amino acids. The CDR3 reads CASSLVSGVDTQYF. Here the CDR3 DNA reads TGTGCCAGCAGCTTGGTGTCAGGGGTAGATACGCAGTATTTT.

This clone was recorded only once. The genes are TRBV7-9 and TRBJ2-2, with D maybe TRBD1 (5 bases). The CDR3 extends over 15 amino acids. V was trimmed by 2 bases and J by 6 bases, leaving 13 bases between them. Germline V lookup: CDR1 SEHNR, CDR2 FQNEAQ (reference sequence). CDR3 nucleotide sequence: TGTGCCAGCAGCTTACAGGGATGGAGTTCCGGGGAGCTGTTTTTT. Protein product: CASSLQGWSSGELFF.

In nucleotides, the CDR3 is TGTGCCTGGAAACGGTCTGGAAACACCATATATTTT. This encodes CAWKRSGNTIYF. V usage is TRBV30 and J usage is TRBJ1-3; no definite D call. The V and J ends lost 4 bases and 1 base respectively, with 5 bases between them. Looked up from germline, CDR1 is GTSNPN and CDR2 is SVGIG (reference sequence). This CDR3 contains 12 residues.

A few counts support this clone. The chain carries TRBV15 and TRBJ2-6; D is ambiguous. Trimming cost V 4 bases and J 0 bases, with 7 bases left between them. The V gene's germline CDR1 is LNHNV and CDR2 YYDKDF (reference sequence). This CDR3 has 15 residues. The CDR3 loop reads CATSTDNSGANVLTF. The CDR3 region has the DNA TGTGCCACCAGCACCGACAACTCTGGGGCCAACGTCCTGACTTTC. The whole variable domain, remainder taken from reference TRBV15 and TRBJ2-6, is DAMVIQNPRYQVTQFGKPVTLSCSQTLNHNVMYWYQQKSSQAPKLLFHYYDKDFNNEADTPDNFQSRRPNTSFCFLDIRSPGLGDTAMYLCATSTDNSGANVLTFGAGSRLTVL.

CDR3 protein: CASSSRDRGSYEQYF. The CDR3 DNA sequence: TGTGCCAGCAGTTCGCGGGACAGGGGCAGCTACGAGCAGTACTTC. The chain is built from TRBV27 and TRBJ2-7, with TRBD1 matching over 10 bases. CDR3 size: 15 residues. V shed 4 bases and J 3 bases; nucleotides not matched to a gene: 6. The germline CDR1 and CDR2 sequences are MNHEY and SMNVEV (reference sequence).

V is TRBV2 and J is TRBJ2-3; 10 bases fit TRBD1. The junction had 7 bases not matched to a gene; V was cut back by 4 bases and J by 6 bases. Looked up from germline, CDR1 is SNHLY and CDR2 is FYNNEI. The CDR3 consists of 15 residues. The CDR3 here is CASSAEGQGPDTQYF. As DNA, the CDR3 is TGTGCCAGCAGTGCGGAGGGACAGGGGCCGGATACGCAGTATTTT.

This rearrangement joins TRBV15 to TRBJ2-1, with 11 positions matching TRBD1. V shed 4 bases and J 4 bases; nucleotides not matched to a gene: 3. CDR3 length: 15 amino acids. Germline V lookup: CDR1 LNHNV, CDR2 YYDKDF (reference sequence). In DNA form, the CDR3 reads TGTGCCACCAGCATTGGACAGGGGGCTTACAATGAGCAGTTCTTC. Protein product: CATSIGQGAYNEQFF. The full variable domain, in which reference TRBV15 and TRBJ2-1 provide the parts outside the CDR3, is DAMVIQNPRYQVTQFGKPVTLSCSQTLNHNVMYWYQQKSSQAPKLLFHYYDKDFNNEADTPDNFQSRRPNTSFCFLDIRSPGLGDTAMYLCATSIGQGAYNEQFFGPGTRLTVL.

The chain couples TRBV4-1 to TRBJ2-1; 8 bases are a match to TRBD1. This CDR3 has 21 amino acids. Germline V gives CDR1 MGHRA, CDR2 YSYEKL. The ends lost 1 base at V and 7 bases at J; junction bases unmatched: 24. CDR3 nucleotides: TGCGCCAGCAGCCAAGTTGGGACAGGCAACTCCGGTCCCCTGGACTCGAATGAGCAGTTCTTC. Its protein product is CASSQVGTGNSGPLDSNEQFF.

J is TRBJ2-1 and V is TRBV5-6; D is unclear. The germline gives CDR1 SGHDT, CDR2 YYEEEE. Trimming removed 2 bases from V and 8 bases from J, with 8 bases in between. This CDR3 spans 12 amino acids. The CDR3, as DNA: TGTGCCAGCAGCTTTTCCCGCGATGAGCAGTTCTTC. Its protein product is CASSFSRDEQFF.

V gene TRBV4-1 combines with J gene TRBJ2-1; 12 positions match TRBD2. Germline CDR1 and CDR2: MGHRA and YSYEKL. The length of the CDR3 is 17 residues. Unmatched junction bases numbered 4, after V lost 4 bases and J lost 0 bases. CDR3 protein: CASSPGLAGISYNEQFF. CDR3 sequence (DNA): TGCGCCAGCAGCCCAGGACTAGCGGGGATCTCCTACAATGAGCAGTTCTTC.

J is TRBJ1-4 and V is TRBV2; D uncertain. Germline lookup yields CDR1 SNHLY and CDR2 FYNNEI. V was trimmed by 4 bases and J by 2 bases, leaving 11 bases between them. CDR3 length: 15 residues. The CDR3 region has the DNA TGTGCCAGCAGTGTGGGCCAGGCTACTAATGAAAAACTGTTTTTT. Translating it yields CASSVGQATNEKLFF.

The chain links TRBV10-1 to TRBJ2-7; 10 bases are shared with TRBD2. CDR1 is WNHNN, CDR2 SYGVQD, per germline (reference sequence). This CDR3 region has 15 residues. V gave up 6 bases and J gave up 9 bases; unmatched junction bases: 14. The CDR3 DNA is TGCGCCAGCAGCAAAGCGGGGGGGCCATTGATAACGCAGTACTTC. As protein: CASSKAGGPLITQYF.

CDR3 in amino acids: CASTGGRDRYEQYF. CDR3 sequence (DNA): TGTGCCAGCACGGGGGGCAGGGATCGTTACGAGCAGTACTTC. J is TRBJ2-7 and V is TRBV28; D may be TRBD2 (7 bases). The CDR3 has 14 residues. The V end lost 7 bases, the J end lost 4 bases, and 17 bases lay between the germline ends. Germline V gives CDR1 MDHEN, CDR2 SYDVKM.

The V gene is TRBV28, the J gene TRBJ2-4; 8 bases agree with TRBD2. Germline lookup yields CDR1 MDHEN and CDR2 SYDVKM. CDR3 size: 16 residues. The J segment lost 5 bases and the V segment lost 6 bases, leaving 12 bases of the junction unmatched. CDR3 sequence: CASSSIPISGENIQYF. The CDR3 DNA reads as TGTGCCAGCAGCTCCATTCCTATTAGCGGGGAAAACATTCAGTACTTC.

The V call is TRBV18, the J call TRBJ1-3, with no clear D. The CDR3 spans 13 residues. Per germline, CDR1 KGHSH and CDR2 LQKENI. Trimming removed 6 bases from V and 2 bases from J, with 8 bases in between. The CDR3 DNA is TGTGCCAGCTCCCCTCGGGCTGGAAACACCATATATTTT. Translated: CASSPRAGNTIYF.

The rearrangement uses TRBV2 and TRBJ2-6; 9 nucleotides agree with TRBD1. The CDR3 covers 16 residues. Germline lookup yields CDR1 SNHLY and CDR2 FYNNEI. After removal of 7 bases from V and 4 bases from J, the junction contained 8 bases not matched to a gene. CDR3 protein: CASTGQGFWGANVLTF. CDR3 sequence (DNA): TGTGCCAGCACGGGACAGGGTTTTTGGGGGGCCAACGTCCTGACTTTC.

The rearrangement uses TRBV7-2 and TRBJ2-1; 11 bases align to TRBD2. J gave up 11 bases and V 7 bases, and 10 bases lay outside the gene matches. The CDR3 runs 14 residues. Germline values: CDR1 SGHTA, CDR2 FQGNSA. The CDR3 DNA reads TGTGCCAGCACCCTGTCCCTAGCGGGGGGTAAGCAGTTCTTC. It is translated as CASTLSLAGGKQFF. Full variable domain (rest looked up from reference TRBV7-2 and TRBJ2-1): GAGVSQSPSNKVTEKGKDVELRCDPISGHTALYWYRQSLGQGLEFLIYFQGNSAPDKSGLPSDRFSAERTGGSVSTLTIQRTQQEDSAVYLCASTLSLAGGKQFFGPGTRLTVL.